These T cell receptor beta chains were read from a single sample in a study of cytomegalovirus exposure and HLA in healthy donors. The method was immunoSEQ multiplex PCR; TCRdb's version includes in-frame clones alone and lacks a portion of them. The sample contains some 200,000 clones, 70% of which appear only once. The sequencing input was PBMCs. The receptors come from a middle-aged man in good health and CMV-seropositive. CDR3s include the opening cysteine and the closing phenylalanine or tryptophan. The order of the fields is clone size, V gene, J gene, D gene, CDR3 DNA, CDR3 protein. A D gene is named only where the DNA matches it firmly. A row's size may be missing; if present it is once, few, many or a size class.

clone size: .; V gene: TRBV4-3; J gene: TRBJ2-1; D gene: .; CDR3 DNA: TGCGCCAGTAGCCAAGGGCGGGGCAATGAGCAGTTCTTC; CDR3 protein: CASSQGRGNEQFF
clone size: .; V gene: TRBV18; J gene: TRBJ1-1; D gene: .; CDR3 DNA: TGTGCCAGCTCAACAGAAACTGAAGCTTTCTTT; CDR3 protein: CASSTETEAFF
clone size: .; V gene: TRBV14; J gene: TRBJ2-1; D gene: TRBD1; CDR3 DNA: TGTGCCAGCAGCCGGACAGGGTCCTACAATGAGCAGTTCTTC; CDR3 protein: CASSRTGSYNEQFF
clone size: .; V gene: TRBV6-6; J gene: TRBJ1-3; D gene: .; CDR3 DNA: TGTGCCAGCAGTTTCCGGGACTCTGGAAACACCATATATTTT; CDR3 protein: CASSFRDSGNTIYF
clone size: .; V gene: TRBV6-5; J gene: TRBJ2-1; D gene: TRBD1; CDR3 DNA: TGTGCCAGCGCTCGGACAGGTGGGGATTTGGGGCAGTTCTTC; CDR3 protein: CASARTGGDLGQFF
clone size: .; V gene: TRBV2; J gene: TRBJ2-3; D gene: TRBD2; CDR3 DNA: TGTGCCAGCAGTGAGGCGGGGGTAGGCACAGATACGCAGTATTTT; CDR3 protein: CASSEAGVGTDTQYF
clone size: .; V gene: TRBV7-9; J gene: TRBJ2-3; D gene: .; CDR3 DNA: TGTGCCAGCAGCTTGCGATGGAGCACAGATACGCAGTATTTT; CDR3 protein: CASSLRWSTDTQYF
clone size: few; V gene: TRBV7-9; J gene: TRBJ2-3; D gene: .; CDR3 DNA: TGTGCCAGCAGCCCCGGCGGGGATACGCAGTATTTT; CDR3 protein: CASSPGGDTQYF
clone size: .; V gene: TRBV13; J gene: TRBJ2-7; D gene: TRBD1; CDR3 DNA: TGTGCCAGCAGCTCATTGGGACAGGGGGCGAACGAGCAGTACTTC; CDR3 protein: CASSSLGQGANEQYF
clone size: few; V gene: TRBV5-6; J gene: TRBJ2-3; D gene: TRBD2; CDR3 DNA: TGTGCCAGCAGCTTGGTTAGCGGGGGAGTAGATACGCAGTATTTT; CDR3 protein: CASSLVSGGVDTQYF
clone size: .; V gene: TRBV14; J gene: TRBJ2-6; D gene: .; CDR3 DNA: TGTGCCAGCAGCCACCCTAGGGGCAGGTCCCTCTTCTCTGGGGCCAACGTCCTGACTTTC; CDR3 protein: CASSHPRGRSLFSGANVLTF
clone size: .; V gene: TRBV5-1; J gene: TRBJ2-7; D gene: TRBD1; CDR3 DNA: TGCGCCAGCAGCCCCGGGACAGGGGACTACGAGCAGTACTTC; CDR3 protein: CASSPGTGDYEQYF